Each of the 24 T cell receptor beta chains below was sequenced from the same sample in a study of T cell repertoires in cytomegalovirus infection. TCRdb fed the reads into MiXCR, producing one record per CDR3 protein. The data show 450,000 to 600,000 distinct CDR3 sequences, around 30% seen once. These receptors have no identified antigens. Sample: cultured PBMCs, taken from culture after CMV antigen stimulation. The receptors come from a human donor in good health (CMV status not recorded). Some clones in this sample may be carry-over from other donors' samples.

This sequence joins TRBV7-2 and TRBJ2-1; 7 bases map to TRBD2. CDR1 and CDR2 (germline): SGHTA, FQGNSA. The CDR3 is 15 amino acids. J gave up 7 bases and V 2 bases, and 8 bases lay outside the gene matches. CDR3 residues: CASSLWGGSTNEQFF. The CDR3, as DNA: TGTGCCAGCAGCTTATGGGGCGGGAGCACTAATGAGCAGTTCTTC.

V is TRBV20-1 and J is TRBJ2-6; D is unresolved. Germline CDR1 DFQATT, CDR2 SNEGSKA (reference sequence). Trimming shortened V by 3 bases and J by 0 bases, and 3 bases separated the two germline ends. This CDR3 contains 13 residues. In nucleotides, the CDR3 is TGCAGTGCTAGTGACTCTGGGGCCAACGTCCTGACTTTC. The encoded protein is CSASDSGANVLTF.

Ten or more counts support this clonotype. Here the CDR3 reads CASSLARGRILNYGYTF. DNA of the CDR3: TGTGCCAGCAGCTTAGCCAGGGGACGGATACTTAACTATGGCTACACCTTC. The gene calls are TRBV7-2 and TRBJ1-2; the D gene is possibly TRBD1 (6 bases). CDR1 and CDR2 from the germline V gene are SGHTA and FQGNSA. The CDR3 spans 17 residues. V lost 0 bases and J lost 1, with 15 bases in between.

This chain joins TRBV20-1 and TRBJ2-1; perhaps TRBD1 as D (6 bases). Germline V lookup: CDR1 DFQATT, CDR2 SNEGSKA (reference sequence). CDR3 length equals 14 residues. V was clipped by 4 bases and J by 4 bases, with 14 bases between them. In nucleotides, the CDR3 is TGCAGTGCTACCTGGACAGTAGGATACAATGAGCAGTTCTTC. It yields the protein CSATWTVGYNEQFF.

CDR3 DNA: TGTGCCAGCAGTGAAGGGCGGGACATCTACAATGAGCAGTTCTTC. Amino acid sequence: CASSEGRDIYNEQFF. This chain joins TRBV6-1 and TRBJ2-1; tentatively, D is TRBD1 or TRBD2 (6 bases each). This CDR3 region has 15 residues. Germline V CDR1 and CDR2: MNHNS, SASEGT. The germline V and J ends were trimmed by 1 base and 3 bases, with 10 bases remaining between them.

This chain connects TRBV2 to TRBJ2-3; 16 bases line up with TRBD2. With V trimmed by 8 bases and J by 2 bases, 4 bases remained unmatched. Germline V gene sequence: CDR1 SNHLY, CDR2 FYNNEI. The CDR3 is 16 amino acids. CDR3 bases: TGTGCCAGCGGAGGGACTAGCGGGAGGGCCACAGATACGCAGTATTTT. It yields the protein CASGGTSGRATDTQYF.

The rearrangement uses TRBV12-3 or TRBV12-4 and TRBJ1-2; no reliable D call. The CDR3 loop spans 12 amino acids. V was trimmed by 10 bases and J by 1 base, leaving 10 bases between them. The CDR3 is CATTEGNYGYTF. The CDR3 coding sequence is TGTGCCACCACCGAAGGTAACTATGGCTACACCTTC.

This clonotype was detected only a few times. V usage is TRBV7-7 and J usage is TRBJ2-1, with 11 bases aligning to TRBD2. The CDR3 loop spans 17 amino acids. V lost 2 bases and J lost 3; bases outside the gene matches: 6. In germline, CDR1 is SSHAT, CDR2 FNYEAQ (reference sequence). The CDR3 coding sequence is TGTGCCAGCAGCTTAAAGGTCGGGACTAGCGGCTACAATGAGCAGTTCTTC. It translates to CASSLKVGTSGYNEQFF.

The chain couples TRBV12-3 or TRBV12-4 to TRBJ2-5; 8 bases line up with TRBD2. The CDR3 length is 15 residues. Unmatched junction bases numbered 8, after V lost 3 bases and J lost 5 bases. This chain's CDR3 is CASSFRGGSLETQYF. In nucleotides, the CDR3 is TGTGCCAGCAGTTTTCGGGGGGGATCATTGGAGACCCAGTACTTC.

The CDR3 region is CASSPGLRYEQYF. The CDR3, as DNA: TGTGCCAGCAGTCCCGGACTCCGCTACGAGCAGTACTTC. The chain is built from TRBV28 and TRBJ2-7; tentative D call: TRBD2 (5 bases). This CDR3 contains 13 residues. Between the trimmed V and J ends, which lost 5 bases and 3 bases, there was a span of 11 bases. Germline CDR1 and CDR2: MDHEN and SYDVKM.

This clonotype was observed a few times. The chain links TRBV29-1 to TRBJ2-1; a possible D gene is TRBD2 (6 bases). The germline V and J ends were trimmed by 4 bases and 5 bases, with 18 bases remaining between them. The CDR3 is 15 residues long. Germline CDR1 SQVTM, CDR2 ANQGSEA. CDR3 sequence (DNA): TGCAGCGTTGCCGGGACCCGGGGAGGACACAATGAGCAGTTCTTC. Translated, it gives CSVAGTRGGHNEQFF.

In this sample, this clonotype turned up many times. The chain uses TRBV7-2 and TRBJ2-2; D remains ambiguous. V lost 6 bases, J lost 8 bases, and 10 bases lay in between. The germline CDR1 and CDR2 sequences are SGHTA and FQGNSA. The CDR3 spans 12 residues. CDR3 protein: CASSRSGGELFF. For the CDR3, the DNA is TGTGCCAGCAGTCGCAGTGGGGGGGAGCTGTTTTTT.

This clonotype was observed at least ten times. The CDR3 region is CASSLASWASGNTGELFF. The CDR3 nucleotides read TGTGCCAGCAGCTTGGCTAGTTGGGCTAGCGGGAACACCGGGGAGCTGTTTTTT. V is TRBV11-3 and J is TRBJ2-2, with 7 bases aligning to TRBD2. Germline values: CDR1 SGHNT, CDR2 YENEEA. This CDR3 contains 18 residues. Trimming at V came to 3 bases and at J to 1 base, leaving 11 bases not matched to a gene.

The chain links TRBV27 to TRBJ1-5, with D unclear. The CDR3 spans 16 residues. The V and J ends lost 0 bases and 0 bases respectively, with 9 bases between them. Germline V lookup: CDR1 MNHEY, CDR2 SMNVEV (reference sequence). The CDR3 DNA sequence: TGTGCCAGCAGTTTATCGGGCACACTTAGCAATCAGCCCCAGCATTTT. This encodes CASSLSGTLSNQPQHF.

This clonotype was observed a handful of times. This chain connects TRBV12-3 or TRBV12-4 to TRBJ2-3, with D tentatively TRBD2 (5 bases). V shed 6 bases and J shed 4 bases, with 8 bases lying between them. The CDR3 loop spans 12 amino acids. CDR3 amino acids: CASRPGADTQYF. CDR3 DNA sequence: TGTGCCAGCAGGCCCGGGGCAGATACGCAGTATTTT.

This clonotype occurred many times. The chain combines TRBV27 with TRBJ2-1, with D unclear. The CDR3 length is 16 residues. V dropped 8 bases and J dropped 4 bases, with 21 bases sitting between them. Germline V lookup: CDR1 MNHEY, CDR2 SMNVEV (reference sequence). In DNA form, the CDR3 reads TGTGCCAGCCGCAATCCGAGAGCGCTTAATTACAATGAGCAGTTCTTC. The encoded protein is CASRNPRALNYNEQFF.

This chain uses TRBV27 with TRBJ2-3, with D perhaps matching TRBD1 (6 bases). The CDR3 sequence is 16 residues long. Trimming shortened V by 6 bases and J by 1 base, and 17 bases separated the two germline ends. Germline V CDR1 and CDR2: MNHEY, SMNVEV (reference sequence). CDR3 coding DNA: TGTGCCAGCAGGACCCTAATGTGGGGGCGCACAGATACGCAGTATTTT. Residues: CASRTLMWGRTDTQYF.

This clonotype was recorded a few times. This chain connects TRBV7-3 to TRBJ2-1, with 7 bases lining up with TRBD1. The CDR3 extends over 14 amino acids. The V segment lost 4 bases and the J segment 4 bases; nucleotides outside the gene matches: 4. Germline V lookup: CDR1 SGHTA, CDR2 FQGTGA. The DNA of the CDR3 is TGTGCCAGCAGCTACCGGGACAGATACAATGAGCAGTTCTTC. This translates into CASSYRDRYNEQFF.

This chain connects TRBV28 to TRBJ2-7; 8 bases agree with TRBD2. Germline V gives CDR1 MDHEN, CDR2 SYDVKM. Trimming removed 8 bases from V and 2 bases from J; junction bases left unmatched: 8. This CDR3 is 14 amino acids long. DNA of the CDR3: TGTGCCAGCTTTGAATCGGGAGGGGCCTACGAGCAGTACTTC. It specifies CASFESGGAYEQYF.

This clonotype was observed a handful of times. The genes are TRBV7-6 and TRBJ2-3; 8 bases line up with TRBD1. The germline V gene has CDR1 SGHVS and CDR2 FNYEAQ. The CDR3 consists of 12 residues. The V gene end was trimmed by 5 bases and the J gene end by 11 bases; junction bases not matched to a gene: 6. Here the CDR3 reads CASSPGGTGQYF. CDR3 nucleotide sequence: TGTGCCAGCAGCCCTGGGGGGACAGGGCAGTATTTT.

The rearrangement joins TRBV7-9 to TRBJ2-5, with 11 bases lining up with TRBD1. The junction had 5 bases not matched to a gene; V was cut back by 3 bases and J by 5 bases. The CDR3 spans 15 residues. Germline CDR1 is SEHNR and CDR2 is FQNEAQ (reference sequence). The CDR3 sequence is CASSFGQGALETQYF. CDR3 bases: TGTGCCAGCAGCTTCGGACAGGGGGCACTGGAGACCCAGTACTTC.

This clonotype has more than one count but fewer than ten. The chain uses TRBV5-1 and TRBJ2-1; weak D call: TRBD1 (5 bases). This CDR3 contains 15 residues. Trimming took 4 bases from V and 6 from J, leaving 17 bases between them. Germline-derived CDR1 and CDR2 are SGHRS and YFSETQ. The DNA for the CDR3 is TGCGCCAGCAGCGGGAAAATTGGGGCGCTCAATGAGCAGTTCTTC. It encodes CASSGKIGALNEQFF.

This clonotype occurred a few times. J is TRBJ2-1 and V is TRBV6-2 or TRBV6-3; 8 nucleotides line up with TRBD2. Per the germline V gene, CDR1 is MNHEY and CDR2 is SVGEGT. This CDR3 region has 15 residues. The V gene end was trimmed by 6 bases and the J gene end by 7 bases; junction bases not matched to a gene: 11. CDR3 nucleotides: TGTGCCAGCAGACGAGCGGGGGCTCCAGGGAATGAGCAGTTCTTC. Translated: CASRRAGAPGNEQFF.

The chain links TRBV29-1 to TRBJ1-3; D gene ambiguous. CDR1 is SQVTM, CDR2 ANQGSEA, per germline. This CDR3 is 13 amino acids long. V shed 6 bases and J shed 0 bases, with 9 bases lying between them. CDR3 region: CSVSSSSGNTIYF. CDR3 DNA: TGCAGCGTATCCAGCAGCTCTGGAAACACCATATATTTT.